These 18 T cell receptor beta chains originate from one sample sequenced in a study of T cell responses to AZD1222 COVID-19 vaccine. TCRdb keeps only in-frame clones here, not all; method: immunoSEQ multiplex PCR. The sample records some 130,000 clones, approximately 91% being singletons. The sequencing here drew on peripheral blood, taken on day 0 of AZD1222 vaccination. The receptors originated from an adult in good health.

This chain uses TRBV7-9 with TRBJ2-3; no reliable D call. Germline V gene data show CDR1 as SEHNR and CDR2 as FQNEAQ (reference sequence). CDR3 length: 16 amino acids. The V gene lost 7 bases and the J gene lost 2 bases, with 19 bases spanning the gap. CDR3 DNA: TGTGCCAGCAACCCCATTGGGCGAATCACCACAGATACGCAGTATTTT. Protein product: CASNPIGRITTDTQYF.

The rearrangement links TRBV27 to TRBJ2-3; D remains ambiguous. CDR1 and CDR2 (germline): MNHEY, SMNVEV (reference sequence). The CDR3 is 14 residues long. Trimming removed 3 bases at V and 1 base at J, with 8 bases between. CDR3: CASSFGQGTDTQYF. DNA for the CDR3: TGTGCCAGCAGTTTCGGCCAGGGCACAGATACGCAGTATTTT.

V is TRBV2 and J is TRBJ2-1; the D is unclear. CDR1 and CDR2 from the germline V gene are SNHLY and FYNNEI. Trimming left V 7 bases short and J 3 bases short, with 10 bases between. The CDR3 consists of 13 residues. CDR3 coding DNA: TGTGCCAGCAACCCAGACCGCTACAATGAGCAGTTCTTC. This translates into CASNPDRYNEQFF.

The table lists this clone with many counts. The identical CDR3 is also encoded by other nucleotide sequences in the sample. V and J are TRBV2 and TRBJ2-2, with D maybe TRBD1 (6 bases). This CDR3 spans 13 amino acids. Germline CDR1 is SNHLY and CDR2 is FYNNEI. V shed 6 bases and J shed 1 base, with 6 bases lying between them. The CDR3 DNA follows: TGTGCCAGCAGCAGGGGGAACACCGGGGAGCTGTTTTTT. Protein: CASSRGNTGELFF.

CDR3 sequence: CASNHVGAAEAFF. The DNA for the CDR3 is TGTGCCAGCAACCACGTGGGGGCGGCTGAAGCTTTCTTT. This sequence joins TRBV5-5 and TRBJ1-1, with D perhaps matching TRBD1 (6 bases). Germline CDR1 is SGHKS and CDR2 is YYEKEE (reference sequence). V dropped 6 bases and J dropped 6 bases, with 15 bases sitting between them. The CDR3 sequence is 13 residues long.

This chain uses TRBV4-3 with TRBJ2-7; D is possibly TRBD2 (6 bases). V lost 0 bases to trimming and J lost 4 bases, with 13 bases between them. Germline-derived CDR1 and CDR2 are LGHNA and YSLEER. CDR3 length: 15 residues. This CDR3 reads CASSQDVGSGYEQYF. The CDR3 DNA is TGCGCCAGCAGCCAAGATGTCGGGAGTGGGTACGAGCAGTACTTC.

This clone was seen a single time. The CDR3 bases are TGTGCCTGGAGTTTAGGGTATAACCAGCCCCAGCATTTT. As protein: CAWSLGYNQPQHF. V is TRBV30 and J is TRBJ1-5; D is undetermined. Germline loops: CDR1 GTSNPN, CDR2 SVGIG (reference sequence). CDR3 size: 13 residues. V lost 2 bases to trimming and J lost 7 bases, with 12 bases between them.

The chain combines TRBV18 with TRBJ1-1; D not certain. This CDR3 region has 12 residues. The germline V gene has CDR1 KGHSH and CDR2 LQKENI. The germline V and J ends were trimmed by 3 bases and 11 bases, with 13 bases remaining between them. The CDR3 DNA is TGTGCCAGCTCACCGGCGAAAATGGGGGCTTTCTTT. It translates to CASSPAKMGAFF.

V usage is TRBV9 and J usage is TRBJ1-2; no definite D call. The CDR3 has 13 residues. V was trimmed by 0 bases and J by 8 bases, leaving 11 bases between them. CDR1 is SGDLS and CDR2 is YYNGEE in the germline V gene. CDR3: CASSVETAGGYTF. The CDR3 DNA is TGTGCCAGCAGCGTAGAAACAGCCGGGGGCTACACCTTC.

This rearrangement joins TRBV24-1 to TRBJ1-2; 7 positions match TRBD1. The V gene end was trimmed by 3 bases and the J gene end by 1 base; junction bases not matched to a gene: 7. The CDR3 extends over 16 amino acids. In germline, CDR1 is KGHDR, CDR2 SFDVKD. The CDR3 is CATSDPTDRINYGYTF. The CDR3, as DNA: TGTGCCACCAGTGATCCTACGGACAGGATTAACTATGGCTACACCTTC.

The genes are TRBV7-9 and TRBJ1-2, with 7 bases that match TRBD1. Germline CDR1 reads SEHNR; CDR2 reads FQNEAQ (reference sequence). The CDR3 runs to 18 residues. Trimming took 1 base from V and 2 from J; bases not matched to a gene: 13. The CDR3 here is CASSLEVGRGYSNYGYTF. CDR3 DNA: TGTGCCAGCAGCTTAGAAGTGGGCAGGGGGTACTCCAACTATGGCTACACCTTC.

This CDR3 reads CASSPSGQGYTF. The CDR3 region has the DNA TGTGCCAGCAGTCCTTCGGGACAGGGCTACACCTTC. The rearrangement joins TRBV6-5 to TRBJ1-2; 7 nucleotides line up with TRBD1. The CDR3 is made up of 12 amino acids. Germline V CDR1 and CDR2: MNHEY, SVGAGI. After removal of 5 bases from V and 8 bases from J, the junction contained 5 bases not matched to a gene.

The V and J genes are TRBV4-3 and TRBJ1-5, with D perhaps TRBD1 (6 bases). CDR3 length: 17 residues. Trimming left V 1 base short and J 3 bases short, with 16 bases between. The germline V gene encodes CDR1 LGHNA and CDR2 YSLEER. In DNA, the CDR3 is TGCGCCAGCAGCCAAGTCCGCCAGGGGACCTCCAATCAGCCCCAGCATTTT. It specifies CASSQVRQGTSNQPQHF.

The genes are TRBV6-5 and TRBJ1-2, with a weak D call TRBD1 (6 bases). The CDR3 extends over 13 amino acids. The V end lost 3 bases, the J end lost 7 bases, and 12 bases lay between the germline ends. CDR1 is MNHEY, CDR2 SVGAGI, per germline. In DNA, the CDR3 is TGTGCCAGCAGTTATGGGGGCGTAGGTGGCTACACCTTC. Protein sequence: CASSYGGVGGYTF.

This clone has a single count. The chain carries TRBV11-2 and TRBJ1-3; D is unresolved. The germline CDR1 and CDR2 sequences are SGHAT and FQNNGV. The CDR3 consists of 11 residues. Deletions cut 5 bases from V and 2 bases from J, with 1 base between. Here the CDR3 DNA reads TGTGCCAGCAGCGCTGGAAACACCATATATTTT. It yields the protein CASSAGNTIYF.

CDR3 sequence (DNA): TGTGCCAGTAGTATATCGAGGTGGACCGGGGAGCTGTTTTTT. It specifies CASSISRWTGELFF. The chain uses TRBV19 and TRBJ2-2; D ambiguous. Germline V lookup: CDR1 LNHDA, CDR2 SQIVND (reference sequence). V was cut by 2 bases and J by 5 bases, with 9 bases left in between. The CDR3 totals 14 residues.

This rearrangement joins TRBV7-3 to TRBJ1-2, with D unclear. The CDR3 has 16 amino acids. V was shortened by 1 base and J by 14 bases, with 26 bases between the two germline ends. In germline, CDR1 is SGHTA, CDR2 FQGTGA. This CDR3 reads CASSLMERKYTYGWTF. CDR3 bases: TGTGCCAGCAGCTTAATGGAGCGGAAGTATACCTATGGTTGGACCTTC. Combining the CDR3 with reference TRBV7-3 and TRBJ1-2 gives the whole variable domain GAGVSQTPSNKVTEKGKYVELRCDPISGHTALYWYRQSLGQGPEFLIYFQGTGAADDSGLPNDRFFAVRPEGSVSTLKIQRTERGDSAVYLCASSLMERKYTYGWTFGSGTRLTVV.

The chain employs TRBV23-1 and TRBJ2-1; no clear D gene. TRBV23-1 counts as an open reading frame of uncertain function. V lost 6 bases and J lost 5, with 2 bases in between. This CDR3 comprises 10 residues. CDR3 coding DNA: TGCGCCAGCAGGCACAATGAGCAGTTCTTC. It encodes CASRHNEQFF.